The TCR beta chain under discussion was sequenced for a study of CD8+ T cells in alopecia areata. In the study overall: Once tofacitinib had been taken for 6 to 18 months, 6 months off drug followed. Notes on the study in general: Especially in alopecia totalis/universalis, lesional scalp showed greater clonality than normal scalp did.

Those with alopecia areata gave lesional scalp punch biopsies and peripheral blood. RNA was extracted and reverse transcribed into cDNA as the sequencing template. Sequencing used immunoSEQ multiplex PCR; TCRdb keeps in-frame clones, though not all of them. The sample has 150,000 to 190,000 clones, 45% to 60% seen once; the top ten hold around 19%. To note about this clone: What it binds is not known.

From germline, CDR1 is GTSNPN and CDR2 SVGIG (reference sequence). V was trimmed by 4 bases and J by 2 bases, leaving 15 bases between them. This CDR3 has 14 amino acids. The origin of this receptor is a human donor with alopecia areata. Sequencing used CD8+ T cells sorted from blood, obtained at week 0. The chain employs TRBV30 and TRBJ2-7, with D possibly TRBD1 on 6 matching bases. CDR3 DNA sequence: TGTGCCTGGACCTCAGGGGCTGGTACCTACGAGCAGTACTTC. Its translation: CAWTSGAGTYEQYF.